Included here is one T cell receptor (beta chain) sequence, with context. As yet, its antigen is unknown. Amplification used 60 Vbeta primers and 13 Jbeta primers. Measured with immunoSEQ multiplex PCR; TCRdb has only the in-frame clones, and not every one. This listing includes about 200,000 clones. In germline, CDR1 is MRHNA, CDR2 SNTAGT. The V gene end was trimmed by 4 bases and the J gene end by 5 bases; junction bases not matched to a gene: 5. The CDR3 contains 14 residues. The source of the sample is a study of cytomegalovirus exposure and HLA in healthy donors. As for the study in general: Inside one of the first data releases sat about 91 million unique TCRs taken from HLA-typed donors.

Overall study results and limits: TCR beta sequences reportedly predicted most subjects' HLA-A and HLA-B alleles accurately. Generally TCR sequences proved uncommon, though certain public TCRs appeared in numerous donors. Later analysis associated a missense DCLRE1C variant with TCR beta V- and J-gene trimming.

This sequence was found in a girl aged 2 to 10 in good health and CMV-seropositive. Sequenced input: PBMCs. The chain carries TRBV6-4 and TRBJ2-1; 7 bases agree with TRBD2. The CDR3 DNA follows: TGTGCCAGCAGTGTTGCCAGCGGGAACAATGAGCAGTTCTTC. This gives the protein CASSVASGNNEQFF.